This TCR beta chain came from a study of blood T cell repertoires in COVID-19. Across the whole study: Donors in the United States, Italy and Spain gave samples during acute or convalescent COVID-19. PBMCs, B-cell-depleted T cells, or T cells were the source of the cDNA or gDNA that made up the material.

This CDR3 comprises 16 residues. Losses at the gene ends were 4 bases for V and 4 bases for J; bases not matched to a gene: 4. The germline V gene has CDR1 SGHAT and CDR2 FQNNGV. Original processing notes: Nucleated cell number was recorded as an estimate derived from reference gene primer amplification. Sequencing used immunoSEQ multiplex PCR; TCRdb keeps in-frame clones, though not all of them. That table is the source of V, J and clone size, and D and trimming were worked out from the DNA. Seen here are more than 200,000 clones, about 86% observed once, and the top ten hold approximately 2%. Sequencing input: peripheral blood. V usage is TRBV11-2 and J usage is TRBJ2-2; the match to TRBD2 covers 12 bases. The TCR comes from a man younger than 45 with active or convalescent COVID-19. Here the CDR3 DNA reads TGTGCCAGCAGCTCCCCTAGCGGGGGGGCCACCGGGGAGCTGTTTTTT. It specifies CASSSPSGGATGELFF. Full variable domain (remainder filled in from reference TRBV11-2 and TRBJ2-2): EAGVAQSPRYKIIEKRQSVAFWCNPISGHATLYWYQQILGQGPKLLIQFQNNGVVDDSQLPKDRFSAERLKGVDSTLKIQPAKLEDSAVYLCASSSPSGGATGELFFGEGSRLTVL.